The rows below give T cell receptor beta chains drawn from one sample of a study of blood T cells in healthy people across ages. TCRdb itself ran the 5' RACE reads through MiXCR, one entry per CDR3 protein. The data show about a million distinct CDR3 sequences, under 40% seen once. The sequencing input was blood. The receptors were sampled from a man aged 18 to 29 in good health. Both conserved end residues are part of each CDR3. D genes are given only for firm matches. Rows may omit the clone size; those that give it use once, few, many or a size class.

clone size | V gene | D gene | CDR3 protein
. | TRBV2 | TRBD1 | CASSGDRVVSYGYTF
. | TRBV25-1 | . | CASSPQANEQYF
. | TRBV29-1 | . | CSVGLQGSAEAFF
. | TRBV14 | . | CASSQVSSRNTEAFF
few | TRBV2 | . | CASSYPGDQFF
few | TRBV20-1 | . | CSASYPADGNQPQHF
. | TRBV6-1 | . | CASSEIVGVQDEQFF
many | TRBV9 | . | CASSADTSSYNEQFF
many | TRBV28 | . | CASSRSYGYTF
few | TRBV12-3/TRBV12-4 | . | CASSFEDLSPLHF
few | TRBV10-3 | . | CAISPGDGQPQHF
. | TRBV29-1 | TRBD2 | CSISGRSSYEQYF
. | TRBV9 | TRBD1 | CASSVDRGNEKLFF
. | TRBV20-1 | . | CSARATVWLLGGAETQYF
few | TRBV6-2/TRBV6-3 | . | CASSSATGANEKLFF
few | TRBV28 | . | CASSPPGPGQNEKLFF
. | TRBV20-1 | TRBD1 | CSALDRGSNYGYTF
many | TRBV9 | TRBD2 | CASSVGRDRGDFYEQYF
. | TRBV5-5 | . | CASSLNSISYNSPLHF
. | TRBV5-6 | . | CASSPAQTEAFF
. | TRBV11-2 | . | CASDAAGNEQFF
few | TRBV28 | . | CASSSPGPGELFF
. | TRBV10-3 | . | CAISEELRVDEQYF
once | TRBV29-1 | . | CSVAVGRDVANVLTF
few | TRBV5-6 | . | CASSSRGKSANEKLFF
many | TRBV7-2 | . | CASSLEGQNYGYTF
few | TRBV6-2/TRBV6-3 | . | CASSYIRVKGNTEAFF
. | TRBV15 | . | CATSRGPQGNEQFF
. | TRBV20-1 | TRBD1 | CSAISETGTYNEQFF
. | TRBV9 | . | CASSVSAYGYTF
. | TRBV15 | . | CATSRVAGVDKNIQYF
. | TRBV12-3/TRBV12-4 | TRBD1 | CASSPDRAGEKLFF